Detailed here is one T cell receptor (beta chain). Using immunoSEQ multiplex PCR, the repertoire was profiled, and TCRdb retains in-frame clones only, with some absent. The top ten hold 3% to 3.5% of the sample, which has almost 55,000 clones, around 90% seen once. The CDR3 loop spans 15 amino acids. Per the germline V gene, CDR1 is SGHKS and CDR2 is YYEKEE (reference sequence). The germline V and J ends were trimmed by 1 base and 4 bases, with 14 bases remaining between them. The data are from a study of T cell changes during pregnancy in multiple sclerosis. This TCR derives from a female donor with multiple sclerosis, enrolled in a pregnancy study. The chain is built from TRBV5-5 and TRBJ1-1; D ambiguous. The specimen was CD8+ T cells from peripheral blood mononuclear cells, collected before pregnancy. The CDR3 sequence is CASSLPEGFSTEAFF. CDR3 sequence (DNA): TGTGCCAGCAGCTTGCCTGAGGGCTTCAGCACTGAAGCTTTCTTT.